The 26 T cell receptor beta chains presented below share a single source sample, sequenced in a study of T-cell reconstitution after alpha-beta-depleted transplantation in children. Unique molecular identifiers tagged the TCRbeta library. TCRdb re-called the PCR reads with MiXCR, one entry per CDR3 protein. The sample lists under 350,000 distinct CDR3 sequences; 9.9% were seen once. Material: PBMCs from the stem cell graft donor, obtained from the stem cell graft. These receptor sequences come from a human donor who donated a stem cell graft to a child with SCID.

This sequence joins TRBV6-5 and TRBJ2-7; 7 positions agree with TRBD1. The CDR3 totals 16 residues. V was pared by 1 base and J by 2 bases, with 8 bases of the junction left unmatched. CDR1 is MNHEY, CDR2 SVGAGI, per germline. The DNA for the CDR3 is TGTGCCAGCAGTTACTTTCCGCTGGGACAGACCTACGAGCAGTACTTC. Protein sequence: CASSYFPLGQTYEQYF.

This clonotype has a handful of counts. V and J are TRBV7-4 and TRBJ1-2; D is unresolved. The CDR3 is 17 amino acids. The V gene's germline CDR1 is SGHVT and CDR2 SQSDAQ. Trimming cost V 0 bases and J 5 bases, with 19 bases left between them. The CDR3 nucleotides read TGTGCCAGCAGCTTAGCGCGGCGACGGACGTACTCATATGGCTACACCTTC. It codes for CASSLARRRTYSYGYTF.

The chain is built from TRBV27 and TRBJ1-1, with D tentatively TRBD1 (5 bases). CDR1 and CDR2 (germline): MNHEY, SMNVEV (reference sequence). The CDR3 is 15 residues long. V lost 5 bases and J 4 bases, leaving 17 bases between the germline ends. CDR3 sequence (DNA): TGTGCCAGCAGTAAACCCCCGGACACGGGCACTGAAGCTTTCTTT. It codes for CASSKPPDTGTEAFF.

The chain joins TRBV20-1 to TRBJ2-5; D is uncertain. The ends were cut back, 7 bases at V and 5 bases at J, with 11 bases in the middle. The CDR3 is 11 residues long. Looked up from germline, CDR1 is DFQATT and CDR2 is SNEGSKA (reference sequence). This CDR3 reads CSGMVRETQYF. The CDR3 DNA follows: TGCAGTGGGATGGTTAGGGAGACCCAGTACTTC.

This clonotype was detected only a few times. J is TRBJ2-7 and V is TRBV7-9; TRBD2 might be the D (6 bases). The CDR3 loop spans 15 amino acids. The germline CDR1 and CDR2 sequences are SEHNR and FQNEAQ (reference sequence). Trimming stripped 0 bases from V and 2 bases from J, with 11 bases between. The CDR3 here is CASSLARGSTYEQYF. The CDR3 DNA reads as TGTGCCAGCAGCTTAGCCCGGGGGTCAACCTACGAGCAGTACTTC.

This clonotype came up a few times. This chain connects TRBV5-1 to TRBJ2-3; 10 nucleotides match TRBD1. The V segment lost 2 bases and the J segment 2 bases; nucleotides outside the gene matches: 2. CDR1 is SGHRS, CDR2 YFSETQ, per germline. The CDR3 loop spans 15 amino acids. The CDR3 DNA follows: TGCGCCAGCAGCTTCGGGACAGGGGTCACAGATACGCAGTATTTT. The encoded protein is CASSFGTGVTDTQYF.

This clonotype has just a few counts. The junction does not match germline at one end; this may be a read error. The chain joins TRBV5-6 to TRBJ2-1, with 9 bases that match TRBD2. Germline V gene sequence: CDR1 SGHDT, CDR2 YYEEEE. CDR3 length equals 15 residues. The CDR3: CASSLGTSYYNEQFF. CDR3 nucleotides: TGTGCCAGCAGTTTGGGGACTAGCTACTACAATGAGCAGTTCTTC.

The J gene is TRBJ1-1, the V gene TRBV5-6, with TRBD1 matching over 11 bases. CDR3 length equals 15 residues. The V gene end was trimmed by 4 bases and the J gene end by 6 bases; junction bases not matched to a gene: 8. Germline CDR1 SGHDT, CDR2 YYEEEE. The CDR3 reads CASSLTGTGGAEAFF. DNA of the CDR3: TGTGCCAGCAGCCTGACCGGGACAGGGGGTGCTGAAGCTTTCTTT.

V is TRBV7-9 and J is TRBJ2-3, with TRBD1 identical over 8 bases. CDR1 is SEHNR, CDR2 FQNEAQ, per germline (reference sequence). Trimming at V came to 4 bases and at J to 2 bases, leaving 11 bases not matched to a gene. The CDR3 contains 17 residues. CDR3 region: CASSSSSLQGVTDTQYF. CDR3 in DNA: TGTGCCAGCAGCTCCTCGAGTTTACAGGGGGTCACAGATACGCAGTATTTT.

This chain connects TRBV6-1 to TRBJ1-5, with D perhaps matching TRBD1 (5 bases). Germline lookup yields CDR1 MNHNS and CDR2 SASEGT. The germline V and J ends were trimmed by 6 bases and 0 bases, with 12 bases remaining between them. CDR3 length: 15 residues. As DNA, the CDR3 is TGTGCCAGCAGCCGCAGGGACGATAGCAATCAGCCCCAGCATTTT. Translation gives CASSRRDDSNQPQHF.

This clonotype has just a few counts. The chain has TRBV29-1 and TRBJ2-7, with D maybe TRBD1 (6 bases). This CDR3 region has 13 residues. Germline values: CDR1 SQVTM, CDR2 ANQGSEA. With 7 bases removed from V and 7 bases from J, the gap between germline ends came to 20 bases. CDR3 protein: CSAVPDSTREQYF. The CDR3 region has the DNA TGCAGCGCTGTCCCGGACAGTACCAGGGAGCAGTACTTC.

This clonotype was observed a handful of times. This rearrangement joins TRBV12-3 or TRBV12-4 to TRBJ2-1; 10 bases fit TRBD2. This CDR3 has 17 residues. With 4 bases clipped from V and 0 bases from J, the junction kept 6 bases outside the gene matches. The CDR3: CASSSQRGGSSYNEQFF. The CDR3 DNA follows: TGTGCCAGCAGTTCACAGCGGGGGGGGAGCTCCTACAATGAGCAGTTCTTC.

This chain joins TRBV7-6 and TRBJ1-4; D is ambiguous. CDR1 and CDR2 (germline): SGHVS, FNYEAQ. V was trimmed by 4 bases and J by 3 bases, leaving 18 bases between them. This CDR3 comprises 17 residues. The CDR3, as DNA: TGTGCCAGCAGCTCTTTCCCCCCAGGCCGATCTAATGAAAAACTGTTTTTT. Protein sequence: CASSSFPPGRSNEKLFF.

The chain's CDR3 is CASSPPGRWYTEAFF. Here the CDR3 DNA reads TGTGCCAGCAGTCCCCCAGGCCGGTGGTACACTGAAGCTTTCTTT. The chain links TRBV12-3 or TRBV12-4 to TRBJ1-1; D remains unclear. The CDR3 extends over 15 amino acids. V was cut by 5 bases and J by 3 bases, with 16 bases left in between.

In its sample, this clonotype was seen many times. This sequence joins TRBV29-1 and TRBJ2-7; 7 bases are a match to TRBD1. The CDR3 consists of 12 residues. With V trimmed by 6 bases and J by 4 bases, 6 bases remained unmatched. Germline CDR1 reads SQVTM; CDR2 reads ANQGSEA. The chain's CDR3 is CSVRTGVYEQYF. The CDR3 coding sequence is TGCAGCGTCAGGACAGGAGTTTACGAGCAGTACTTC.

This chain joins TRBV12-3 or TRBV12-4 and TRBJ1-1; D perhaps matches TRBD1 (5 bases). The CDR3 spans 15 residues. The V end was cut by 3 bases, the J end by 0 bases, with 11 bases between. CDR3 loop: CASSFGGEMNTEAFF. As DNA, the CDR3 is TGTGCCAGCAGTTTCGGGGGGGAGATGAACACTGAAGCTTTCTTT.

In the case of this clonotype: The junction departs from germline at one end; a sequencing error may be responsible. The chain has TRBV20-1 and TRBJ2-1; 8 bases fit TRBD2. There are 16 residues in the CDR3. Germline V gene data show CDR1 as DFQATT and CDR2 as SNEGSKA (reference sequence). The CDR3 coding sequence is TGCAGTGCTGGAGACCCGGCGGTAGCGGGGAACGATGAGCAGTTCTTC. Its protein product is CSAGDPAVAGNDEQFF.

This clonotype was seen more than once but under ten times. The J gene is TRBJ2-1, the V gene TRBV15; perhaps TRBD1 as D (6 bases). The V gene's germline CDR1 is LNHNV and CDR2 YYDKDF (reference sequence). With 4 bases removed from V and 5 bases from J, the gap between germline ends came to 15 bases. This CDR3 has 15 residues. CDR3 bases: TGTGCCACCAGCATCCAATGGACAGTAAACAATGAGCAGTTCTTC. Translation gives CATSIQWTVNNEQFF.

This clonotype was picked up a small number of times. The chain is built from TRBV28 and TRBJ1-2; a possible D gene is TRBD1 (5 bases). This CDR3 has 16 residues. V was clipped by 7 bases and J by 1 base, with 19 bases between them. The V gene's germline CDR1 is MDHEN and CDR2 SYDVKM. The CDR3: CASTGRRDGLNYGYTF. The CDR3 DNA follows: TGTGCCAGCACAGGTCGACGGGACGGTCTTAACTATGGCTACACCTTC.

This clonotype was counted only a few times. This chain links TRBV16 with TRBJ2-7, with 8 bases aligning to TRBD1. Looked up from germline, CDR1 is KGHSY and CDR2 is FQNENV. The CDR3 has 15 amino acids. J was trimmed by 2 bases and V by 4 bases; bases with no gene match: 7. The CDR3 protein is CASSPTVTGAYEQYF. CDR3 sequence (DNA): TGTGCCAGCAGCCCCACCGTGACAGGGGCCTACGAGCAGTACTTC.

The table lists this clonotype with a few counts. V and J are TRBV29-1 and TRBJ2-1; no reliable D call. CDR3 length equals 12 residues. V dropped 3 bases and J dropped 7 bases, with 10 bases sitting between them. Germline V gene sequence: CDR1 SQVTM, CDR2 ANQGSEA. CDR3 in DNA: TGCAGCGTTGAGGTTGGAAGGAATGAGCAGTTCTTC. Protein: CSVEVGRNEQFF.

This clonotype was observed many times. CDR3 residues: CASRVKRGSATTDTQYF. The CDR3 DNA is TGTGCCAGCAGGGTAAAAAGAGGAAGCGCAACCACAGATACGCAGTATTTT. The chain recombines TRBV2 with TRBJ2-3; D call uncertain. The CDR3 runs 17 residues. From germline, CDR1 is SNHLY and CDR2 FYNNEI. With 6 bases removed from V and 2 bases from J, the gap between germline ends came to 21 bases. The full variable domain, with the rest looked up from reference TRBV2 and TRBJ2-3, is EPEVTQTPSHQVTQMGQEVILRCVPISNHLYFYWYRQILGQKVEFLVSFYNNEISEKSEIFDDQFSVERPDGSNFTLKIRSTKLEDSAMYFCASRVKRGSATTDTQYFGPGTRLTVL.

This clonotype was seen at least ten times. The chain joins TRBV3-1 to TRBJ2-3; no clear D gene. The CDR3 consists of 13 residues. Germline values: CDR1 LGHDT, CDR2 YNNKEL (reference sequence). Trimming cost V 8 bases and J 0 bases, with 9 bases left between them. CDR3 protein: CASLKGSTDTQYF. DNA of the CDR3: TGTGCCAGCCTTAAAGGTAGCACAGATACGCAGTATTTT.

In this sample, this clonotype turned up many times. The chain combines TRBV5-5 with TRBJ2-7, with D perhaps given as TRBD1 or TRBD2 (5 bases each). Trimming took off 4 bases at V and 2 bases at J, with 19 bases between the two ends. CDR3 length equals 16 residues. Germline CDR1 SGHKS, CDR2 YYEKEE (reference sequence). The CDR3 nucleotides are TGTGCCAGCAGCCGGGACCCAGGAACCCCGACCTACGAGCAGTACTTC. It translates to CASSRDPGTPTYEQYF.

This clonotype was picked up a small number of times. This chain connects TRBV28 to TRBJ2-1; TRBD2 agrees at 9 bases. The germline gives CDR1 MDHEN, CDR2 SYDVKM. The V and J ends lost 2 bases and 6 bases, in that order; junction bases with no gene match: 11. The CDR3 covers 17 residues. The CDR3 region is CASSLGGGGAVLNEQFF. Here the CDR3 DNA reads TGTGCCAGCAGTTTAGGTGGCGGGGGGGCCGTGCTCAATGAGCAGTTCTTC.

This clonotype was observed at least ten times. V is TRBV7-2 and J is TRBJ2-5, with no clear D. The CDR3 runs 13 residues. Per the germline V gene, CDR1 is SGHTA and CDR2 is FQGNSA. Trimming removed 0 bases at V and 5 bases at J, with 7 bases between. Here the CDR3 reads CASSLAGWETQYF. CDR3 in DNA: TGTGCCAGCAGCTTAGCAGGGTGGGAGACCCAGTACTTC.